The present entry profiles one T cell receptor beta chain with its context. Its cognate antigen is unknown. This sample was included in a study of vaccination effects on CD4 cells after COVID-19. Study-wide background: Following the second dose by a median of 72 days, the post-vaccine samples were obtained.

The data were produced by immunoSEQ multiplex PCR, yet TCRdb's version contains in-frame clones alone and is incomplete. The repertoire includes about 66,000 clones, more than 60% of them detected once, and about 2.4% sits in the top ten. Subsequent to a culture period of more than 8 days, CD4+ T cells were isolated. It was two doses of either the BNT162b2 or mRNA-1273 vaccine that participants received. From germline, CDR1 is LGHDT and CDR2 YNNKEL (reference sequence). Trimming shortened V by 4 bases and J by 3 bases, and 18 bases separated the two germline ends. The CDR3 consists of 16 residues. Material: CD4+ T cells from PBMCs cultured without peptide, obtained after COVID-19 vaccination. This clonotype originated in a human donor who received a COVID-19 vaccine. The chain carries TRBV3-1 (or the pseudogene TRBV3-2) and TRBJ2-5, with D perhaps matching TRBD2 (6 bases). DNA for the CDR3: TGTGCCAGCAGCCGACCCTTGGGAGGCAGGGAAGAGACCCAGTACTTC. Its translation: CASSRPLGGREETQYF.